These T cell receptor beta chains were read from a single sample in a study of OX40 agonist ivuxolimab in advanced cancers. Libraries were prepared by immunoSEQ multiplex PCR; TCRdb keeps only in-frame clonotypes and omits some of them. The repertoire holds about 44,000 clones, with 80% as singletons. This sample comprised CD4+ or CD8+ T cells sorted from blood, obtained in a trial of the OX40 agonist ivuxolimab. Every receptor here comes from an adult with an advanced solid tumor such as melanoma, head and neck, liver or kidney cancer. The conserved cysteine and the conserved F or W are not part of the CDR3 here.

CDR3 protein,V gene
ASSLAVSQETQY,TRBV7-9
ASSETLAVPYEQY,TRBV2
AISESGGTIGEKLF,TRBV10-3
ASSATSGSSEQY,TRBV7-8
ASSVAKGATNTGELF,TRBV9
ASSLLADPGQY,TRBV7-2
ASSLSGTLNTEAF,TRBV7-9
ASSPNRDRVLETQY,TRBV27
ASSRRRGEGKLF,TRBV7-2
ASSLGTANSPLH,TRBV11-2
ASSFAPGTGNTIY,TRBV7-2
ASSQVDTGGGGYT,TRBV4-1
ASKTQGDTGELF,TRBV2
ASSLAGANTGELF,TRBV5-4
ASSRDRANYGYT,TRBV6-4
ASSGTGGVGNQPQH,TRBV7-9
ASSQTGRNTEAF,TRBV6-6
ASSIAGTMYEQY,TRBV19
ASSVGFVNTEAF,TRBV9
ASTTTRRDSTYEQY,TRBV28
ASSPTNIDTQY,TRBV18
ASSLSRGPLSEQY,TRBV27
ASSPRPAVGTEAF,TRBV5-1
ASSLSRETQY,TRBV28
ASSEQGLALETQY,TRBV2
ASSLGLAGQETQY,TRBV5-1
ASSLEASGRNGELF,TRBV5-1
ASSYSRGRDNEQF,TRBV6-5
ASSLTGDYGQY,TRBV4-1
ASSISHNNYEQY,TRBV19
ASSVWQGKTGELF,TRBV9
SARGPNEQF,TRBV20-1
ASSYKDYNEQF,TRBV6-6
ASSLGSLGYEQY,TRBV5-6
ASSLSPWYINYGYT,TRBV11-2
ASSQDRTSGYEQY,TRBV4-2
ASSLDVSFYEQY,TRBV7-9
ASSYTGSVHTQY,TRBV6-5
ASSLRLAVNTGELF,TRBV5-8
AGSRQAQNTEAF,TRBV7-2
ASSLGLASDTQY,TRBV7-7
ASSSSQGVTYEQY,TRBV28
ASSLLTAQETQY,TRBV11-2
ASSKGFSYEQY,TRBV9
ASSERTGSHEQY,TRBV2
ASSPDRSYGYT,TRBV7-2
AWSYLTGLGEQY,TRBV30
ASTVGVNTEAF,TRBV9
ASSQLRANYGYT,TRBV4-1
ASSSRTGSTDTQY,TRBV7-2
ASSIDPGTAMQAKNIQY,TRBV19
AWSPGAVQPQH,TRBV30
ASSLGVPYEQY,TRBV7-2
AWSTPGQASNQPQH,TRBV30
ASSQDLRGDTQY,TRBV4-3
AWSLRGYYNEQF,TRBV30
ASSPTSGLAKNIQY,TRBV6-6
ASSDRLRSSYEQY,TRBV7-2